These 4 T cell receptor beta chains share one sample of origin, sequenced in a study of CD8 T cells in Susac syndrome. RNA in amounts of roughly 0.5 to 1 ug was reverse transcribed with random hexamers. TCRdb ran MiXCR on the immunoSEQ multiplex PCR reads and lists one entry per CDR3 protein. The sample gives about 130,000 distinct CDR3 sequences, about 95% of which show up once; 0.12% is in the top ten. Material for sequencing was CD4+ T cells from PBMCs. These receptors were obtained from a human donor in good health.

V is TRBV7-2 and J is TRBJ2-7; tentative D call: TRBD2 (6 bases). Trimming shortened V by 4 bases and J by 7 bases, and 17 bases separated the two germline ends. CDR1 SGHTA and CDR2 FQGNSA come from the germline V gene. The CDR3 sequence is 14 residues long. The CDR3 protein is CASSSRATRGEQYF. As DNA, the CDR3 is TGTGCCAGCAGCTCCCGGGCCACCCGGGGGGAGCAGTACTTC.

The chain carries TRBV30 and TRBJ1-1, with D unclear. The germline V and J ends were trimmed by 4 bases and 0 bases, with 21 bases remaining between them. Per germline, CDR1 GTSNPN and CDR2 SVGIG (reference sequence). This CDR3 contains 17 residues. The CDR3 region is CAWNPPTGRYMNTEAFF. In DNA form, the CDR3 reads TGTGCCTGGAACCCCCCAACCGGGAGGTATATGAACACTGAAGCTTTCTTT.

V gene TRBV4-1 combines with J gene TRBJ2-1; D may correspond to TRBD1 or TRBD2 (5 bases each). Trimming pared 2 bases from V and 0 bases from J, leaving 14 bases between. The CDR3 runs to 17 residues. Germline V CDR1 and CDR2: MGHRA, YSYEKL. Here the CDR3 DNA reads TGCGCCAGCAGCCAACCCCGGGACCAAAGCTCCTACAATGAGCAGTTCTTC. This sequence encodes CASSQPRDQSSYNEQFF.

This chain joins TRBV6-5 and TRBJ2-7; tentative D call: TRBD1 (6 bases). Trimming took 5 bases from V and 2 from J, leaving 10 bases between them. Germline loops: CDR1 MNHEY, CDR2 SVGAGI. The CDR3 loop spans 13 amino acids. The CDR3: CASSAGVTYEQYF. The CDR3 bases are TGTGCCAGCAGTGCAGGGGTTACCTACGAGCAGTACTTC.